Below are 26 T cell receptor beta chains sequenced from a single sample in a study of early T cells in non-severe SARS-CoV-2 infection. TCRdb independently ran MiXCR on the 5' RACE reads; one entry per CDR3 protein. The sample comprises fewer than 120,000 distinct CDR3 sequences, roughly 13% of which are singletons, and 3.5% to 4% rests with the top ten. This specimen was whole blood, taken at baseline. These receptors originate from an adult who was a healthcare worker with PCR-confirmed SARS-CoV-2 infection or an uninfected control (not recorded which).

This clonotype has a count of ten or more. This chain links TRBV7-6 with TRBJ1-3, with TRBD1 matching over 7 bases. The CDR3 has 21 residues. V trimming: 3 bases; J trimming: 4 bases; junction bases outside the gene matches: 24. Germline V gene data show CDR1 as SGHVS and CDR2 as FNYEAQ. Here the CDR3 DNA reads TGTGCCAGCAGCTTTAACTCCCCGGGGACAGTCCCCAGTGAGCTCGGAAACACCATATATTTT. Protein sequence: CASSFNSPGTVPSELGNTIYF.

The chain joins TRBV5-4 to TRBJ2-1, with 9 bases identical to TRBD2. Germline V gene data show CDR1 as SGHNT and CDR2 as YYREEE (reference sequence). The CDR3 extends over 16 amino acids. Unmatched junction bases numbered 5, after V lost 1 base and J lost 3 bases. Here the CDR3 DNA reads TGTGCCAGCAGCTTGCACCCGACTAGCGGCTACAATGAGCAGTTCTTC. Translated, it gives CASSLHPTSGYNEQFF.

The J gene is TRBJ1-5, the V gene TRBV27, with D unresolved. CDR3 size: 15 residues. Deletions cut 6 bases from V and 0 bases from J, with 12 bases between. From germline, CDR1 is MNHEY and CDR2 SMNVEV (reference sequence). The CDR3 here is CASSRVSHSNQPQHF. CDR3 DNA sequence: TGTGCCAGCAGCCGTGTCAGTCATAGCAATCAGCCCCAGCATTTT.

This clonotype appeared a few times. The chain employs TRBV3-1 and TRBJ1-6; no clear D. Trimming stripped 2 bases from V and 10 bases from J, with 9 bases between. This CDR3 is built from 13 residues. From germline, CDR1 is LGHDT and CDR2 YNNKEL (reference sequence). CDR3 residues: CASSQNTKSPLHF. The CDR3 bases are TGTGCCAGCAGCCAAAATACAAAATCACCCCTCCACTTT.

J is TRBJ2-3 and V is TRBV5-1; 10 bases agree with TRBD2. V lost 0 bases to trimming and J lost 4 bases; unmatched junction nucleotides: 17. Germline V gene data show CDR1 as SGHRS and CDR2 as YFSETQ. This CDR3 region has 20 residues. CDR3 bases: TGCGCCAGCAGCTTGGTGGACCCACCCTTCCTAGCGGGAGTCCCAGATACGCAGTATTTT. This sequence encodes CASSLVDPPFLAGVPDTQYF.

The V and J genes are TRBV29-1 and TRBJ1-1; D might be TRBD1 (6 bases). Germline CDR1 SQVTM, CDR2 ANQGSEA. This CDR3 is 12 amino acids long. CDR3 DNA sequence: TGCAGGGCTATCAGGGGAGGGACTGAAGCTTTCTTT. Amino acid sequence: CRAIRGGTEAFF. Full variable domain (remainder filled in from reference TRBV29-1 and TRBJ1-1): SAVISQKPSRDICQRGTSLTIQCQVDSQVTMMFWYRQQPGQSLTLIATANQGSEATYESGFVIDKFPISRPNLTFSTLTVSNMSPEDSSIYLCRAIRGGTEAFFGQGTRLTVV.

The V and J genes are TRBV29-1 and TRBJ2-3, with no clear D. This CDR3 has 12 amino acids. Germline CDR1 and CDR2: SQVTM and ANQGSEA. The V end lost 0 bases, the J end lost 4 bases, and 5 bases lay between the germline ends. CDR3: CSVEDPADTQYF. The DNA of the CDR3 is TGCAGCGTTGAAGATCCTGCAGATACGCAGTATTTT.

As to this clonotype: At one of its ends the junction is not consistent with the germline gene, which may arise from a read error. The CDR3 here is CASNLEWREYTEAFF. CDR3 bases: TGTGCCAGCAACTTAGAATGGCGGGAGTACACTGAAGCTTTCTTT. V and J are TRBV7-2 and TRBJ1-1; D gene unclear. This CDR3 has 15 residues. CDR1 and CDR2 (germline): SGHTA, FQGNSA.

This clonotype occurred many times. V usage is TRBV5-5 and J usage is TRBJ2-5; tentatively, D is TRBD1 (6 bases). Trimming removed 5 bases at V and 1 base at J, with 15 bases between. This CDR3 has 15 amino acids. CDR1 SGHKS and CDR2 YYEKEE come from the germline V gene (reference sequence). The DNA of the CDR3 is TGTGCCAGCAGACTCCTGGGGGCGACCCAAGAGACCCAGTACTTC. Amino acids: CASRLLGATQETQYF.

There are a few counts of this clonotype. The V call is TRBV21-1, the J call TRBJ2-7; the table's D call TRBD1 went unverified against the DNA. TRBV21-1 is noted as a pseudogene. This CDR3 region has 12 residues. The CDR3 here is CASGTESYEQYF. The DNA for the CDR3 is TGTGCCAGCGGGACAGAGTCCTACGAGCAGTACTTC.

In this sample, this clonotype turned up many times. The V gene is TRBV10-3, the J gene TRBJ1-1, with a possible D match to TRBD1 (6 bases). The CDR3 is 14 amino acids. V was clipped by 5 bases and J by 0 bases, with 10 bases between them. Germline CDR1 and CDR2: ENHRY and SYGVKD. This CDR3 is CAISYQGLNTEAFF. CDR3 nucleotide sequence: TGTGCCATCAGTTATCAGGGGCTGAACACTGAAGCTTTCTTT.

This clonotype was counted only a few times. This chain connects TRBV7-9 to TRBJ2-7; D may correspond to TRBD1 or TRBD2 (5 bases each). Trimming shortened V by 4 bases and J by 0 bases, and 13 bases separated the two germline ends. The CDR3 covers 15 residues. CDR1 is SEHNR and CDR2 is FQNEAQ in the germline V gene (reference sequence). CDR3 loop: CASSSTGASSYEQYF. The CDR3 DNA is TGTGCCAGCAGCTCGACCGGGGCGAGCTCCTACGAGCAGTACTTC. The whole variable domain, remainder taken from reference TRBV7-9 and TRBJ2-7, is DTGVSQNPRHKITKRGQNVTFRCDPISEHNRLYWYRQTLGQGPEFLTYFQNEAQLEKSRLLSDRFSAERPKGSFSTLEIQRTEQGDSAMYLCASSSTGASSYEQYFGPGTRLTVT.

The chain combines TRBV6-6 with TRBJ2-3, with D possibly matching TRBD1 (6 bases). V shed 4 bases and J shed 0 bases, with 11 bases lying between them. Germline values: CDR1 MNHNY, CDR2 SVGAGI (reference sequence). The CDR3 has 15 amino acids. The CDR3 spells CASSSYGTSTDTQYF. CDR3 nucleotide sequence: TGTGCCAGCAGTTCCTACGGGACAAGCACAGATACGCAGTATTTT.

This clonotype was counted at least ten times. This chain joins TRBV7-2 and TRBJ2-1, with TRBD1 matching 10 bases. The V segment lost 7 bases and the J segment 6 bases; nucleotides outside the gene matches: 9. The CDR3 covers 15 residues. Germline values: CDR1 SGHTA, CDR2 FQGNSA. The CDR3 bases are TGTGCCAGCATGTCACTTGGGGACAGGGGCAATGAGCAGTTCTTC. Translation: CASMSLGDRGNEQFF.

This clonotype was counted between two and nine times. CDR3 DNA: TGTGCCAGCAGGGCCGGAGCGGGGCCTGGAAACACCATATATTTT. This gives the protein CASRAGAGPGNTIYF. V is TRBV2 and J is TRBJ1-3; D is possibly TRBD1 (5 bases). This CDR3 has 15 residues. The germline V and J ends were trimmed by 6 bases and 2 bases, with 14 bases remaining between them. Germline CDR1 SNHLY, CDR2 FYNNEI.

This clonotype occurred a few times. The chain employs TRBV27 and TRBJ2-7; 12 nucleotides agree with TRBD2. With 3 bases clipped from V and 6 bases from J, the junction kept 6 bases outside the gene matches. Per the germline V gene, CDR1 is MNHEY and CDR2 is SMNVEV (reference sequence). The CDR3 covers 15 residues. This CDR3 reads CASSLIASGRAEQYF. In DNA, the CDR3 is TGTGCCAGCAGTTTGATCGCTAGCGGGAGGGCCGAGCAGTACTTC.

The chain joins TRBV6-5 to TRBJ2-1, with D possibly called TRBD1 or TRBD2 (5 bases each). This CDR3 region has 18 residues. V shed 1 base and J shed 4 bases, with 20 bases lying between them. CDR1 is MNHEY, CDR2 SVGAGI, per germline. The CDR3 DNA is TGTGCCAGCAGTTACTTGGGGGACCTCAAAAGTCCTTACAATGAGCAGTTCTTC. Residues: CASSYLGDLKSPYNEQFF.

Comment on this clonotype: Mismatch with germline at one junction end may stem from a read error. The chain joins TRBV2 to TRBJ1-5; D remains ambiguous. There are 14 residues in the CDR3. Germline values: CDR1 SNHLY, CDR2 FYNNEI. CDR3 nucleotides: TGTGCCAGCAGCGAAGGACTGAACAATCAGCCCCAGCATTTT. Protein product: CASSEGLNNQPQHF.

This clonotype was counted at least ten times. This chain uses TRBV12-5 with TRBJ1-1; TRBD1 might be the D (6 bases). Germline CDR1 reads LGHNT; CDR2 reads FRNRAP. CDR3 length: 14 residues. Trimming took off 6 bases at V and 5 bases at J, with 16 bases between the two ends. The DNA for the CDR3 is TGTGCTAGTGGCGAACTCAGGGGTGGAACTGAAGCTTTCTTT. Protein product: CASGELRGGTEAFF.

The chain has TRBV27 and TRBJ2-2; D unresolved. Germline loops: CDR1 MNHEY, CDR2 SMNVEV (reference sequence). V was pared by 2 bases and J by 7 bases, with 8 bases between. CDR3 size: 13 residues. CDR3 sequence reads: CASSLAGIGELFF. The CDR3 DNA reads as TGTGCCAGCAGTTTAGCTGGGATCGGGGAGCTGTTTTTT.

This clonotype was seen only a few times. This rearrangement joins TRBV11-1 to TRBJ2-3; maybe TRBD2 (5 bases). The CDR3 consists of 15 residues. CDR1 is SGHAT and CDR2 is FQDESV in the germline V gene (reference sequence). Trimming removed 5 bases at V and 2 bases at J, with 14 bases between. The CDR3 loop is CASSLRRRYTDTQYF. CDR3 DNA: TGTGCCAGCAGCCTAAGACGGAGGTACACAGATACGCAGTATTTT.

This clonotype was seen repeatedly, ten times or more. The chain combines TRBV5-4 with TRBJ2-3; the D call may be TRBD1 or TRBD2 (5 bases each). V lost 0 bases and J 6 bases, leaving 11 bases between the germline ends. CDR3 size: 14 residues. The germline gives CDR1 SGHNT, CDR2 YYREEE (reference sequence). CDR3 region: CASSLAGAADTQYF. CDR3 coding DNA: TGTGCCAGCAGCTTGGCCGGGGCTGCGGATACGCAGTATTTT.

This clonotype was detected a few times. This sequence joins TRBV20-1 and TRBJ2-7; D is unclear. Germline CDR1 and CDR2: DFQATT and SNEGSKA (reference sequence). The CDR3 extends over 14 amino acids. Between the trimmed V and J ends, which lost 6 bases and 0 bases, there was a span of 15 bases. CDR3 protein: CSAALSTGSYEQYF. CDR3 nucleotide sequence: TGCAGTGCGGCCCTTTCAACGGGCTCCTACGAGCAGTACTTC.

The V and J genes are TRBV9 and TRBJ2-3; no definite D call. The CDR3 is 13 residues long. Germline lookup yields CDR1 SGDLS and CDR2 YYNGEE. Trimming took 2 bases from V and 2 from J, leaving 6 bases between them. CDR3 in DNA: TGTGCCAGCAGCGTCCTTCTCACAGATACGCAGTATTTT. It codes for CASSVLLTDTQYF.

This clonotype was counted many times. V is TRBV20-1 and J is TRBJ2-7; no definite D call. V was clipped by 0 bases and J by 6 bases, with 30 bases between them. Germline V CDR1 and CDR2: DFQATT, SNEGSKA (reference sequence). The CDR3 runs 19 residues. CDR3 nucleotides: TGCAGTGCTAGAGATCTGTCGTCTCGGAAGGGCACCCCATTGGGCGAGCAGTACTTC. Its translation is CSARDLSSRKGTPLGEQYF.

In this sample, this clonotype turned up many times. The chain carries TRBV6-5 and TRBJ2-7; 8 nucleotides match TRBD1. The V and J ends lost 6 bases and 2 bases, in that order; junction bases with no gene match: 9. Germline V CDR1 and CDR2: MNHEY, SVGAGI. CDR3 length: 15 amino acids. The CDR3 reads CASSQAGTGPYEQYF. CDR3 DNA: TGTGCCAGCAGCCAAGCCGGGACAGGCCCCTACGAGCAGTACTTC.